This T cell receptor beta chain was recovered during a study of identical twins. Findings of the study overall: An excess of low generation probability was shown by twin-shared out-of-frame alpha sequences. Cross-sectional statistics underpinned the conclusions; the same donors were not followed.

All donors were healthy, and all were Caucasian. A universal primer site was incorporated via template switching, and the cDNA contained unique molecular identifiers. MiXCR, run by TCRdb on the 5' RACE reads, gives a single entry per CDR3 protein. Of about 690,000 distinct CDR3 sequences listed, less than 7% were seen once; the top ten hold approximately 2%. This clonotype has ten or more counts. Its specificity is not known. Sequenced sample: naive T cells sorted from blood. The source of this sequence is a man between 18 and 29 years old in good health.

The CDR3 nucleotides read TGCAGTGCTAGAGATTCCGTTTGGACAGCGAACACTGAAGCTTTCTTT. It specifies CSARDSVWTANTEAFF. The chain links TRBV20-1 to TRBJ1-1; possibly TRBD1 for D (6 bases). The CDR3 is made up of 16 amino acids. Germline CDR1 reads DFQATT; CDR2 reads SNEGSKA (reference sequence). V dropped 0 bases and J dropped 1 base, with 15 bases sitting between them.